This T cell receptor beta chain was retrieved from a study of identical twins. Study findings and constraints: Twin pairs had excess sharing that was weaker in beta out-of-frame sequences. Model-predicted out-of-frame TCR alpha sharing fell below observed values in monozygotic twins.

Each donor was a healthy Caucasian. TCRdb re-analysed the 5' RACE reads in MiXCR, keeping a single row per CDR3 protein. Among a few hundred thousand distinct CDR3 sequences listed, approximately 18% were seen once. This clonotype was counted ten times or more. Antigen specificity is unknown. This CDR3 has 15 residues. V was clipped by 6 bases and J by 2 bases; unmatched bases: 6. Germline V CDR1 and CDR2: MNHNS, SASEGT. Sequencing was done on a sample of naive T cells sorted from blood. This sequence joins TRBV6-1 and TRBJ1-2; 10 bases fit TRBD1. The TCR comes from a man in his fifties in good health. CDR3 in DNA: TGTGCCAGCAGGACAGGGGGCTACCTCAACTATGGCTACACCTTC. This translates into CASRTGGYLNYGYTF.